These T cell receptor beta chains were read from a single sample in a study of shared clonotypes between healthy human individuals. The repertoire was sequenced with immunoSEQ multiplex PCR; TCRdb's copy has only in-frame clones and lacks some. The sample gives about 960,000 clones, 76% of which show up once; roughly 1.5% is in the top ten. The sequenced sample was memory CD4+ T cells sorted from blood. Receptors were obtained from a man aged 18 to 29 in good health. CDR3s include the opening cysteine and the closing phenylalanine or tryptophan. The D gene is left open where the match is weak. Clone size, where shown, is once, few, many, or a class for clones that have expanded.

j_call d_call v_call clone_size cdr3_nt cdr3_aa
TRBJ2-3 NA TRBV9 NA TGTGCCAGCAGCGTATCCGGTAGCACAGATACGCAGTATTTT CASSVSGSTDTQYF
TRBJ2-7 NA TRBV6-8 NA TGTGCCAGCAGTTACTGGGGACTCCCCCGCTACGAGCAGTACTTC CASSYWGLPRYEQYF
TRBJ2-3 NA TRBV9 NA TGTGCCAGCAGCACCCGCGGGGGCAGCCGCACAGATACGCAGTATTTT CASSTRGGSRTDTQYF
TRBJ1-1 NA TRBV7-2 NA TGTGCCAGCAGCTTAGTAAGGGGGGGCGGGTCCTTCAAGGCTTTCTTT CASSLVRGGGSFKAFF
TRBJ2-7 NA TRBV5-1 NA TGCGCCAGCAGCTTGTGGGACGGACCCTACGAGCAGTACTTC CASSLWDGPYEQYF
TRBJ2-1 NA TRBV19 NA TGTGCCAGTAGCTGGGCCCCTGGGTCTAGCTACAATGAGCAGTTCTTC CASSWAPGSSYNEQFF
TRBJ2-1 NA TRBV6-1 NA TGTGCCAGCAGCCGTGGGAGGTCCTACAATGAGCAGTTCTTC CASSRGRSYNEQFF
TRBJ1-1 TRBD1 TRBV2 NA TGTGCCAGCGGGAAAGACAGGGTTGAGGTTGAAGCTTTCTTT CASGKDRVEVEAFF
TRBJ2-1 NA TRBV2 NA TGTGCCAGCACCCTCGACTTGTACGCACAGTTCTTC CASTLDLYAQFF
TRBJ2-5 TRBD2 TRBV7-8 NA TGTGCCAGCAGCTTAGCGGCCGGGACTAGCGGGAGAGGGGTTGAGCAGTACTTC CASSLAAGTSGRGVEQYF
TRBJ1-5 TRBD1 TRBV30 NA TGTGCCTGGACCCCGGACAGGTTACATCAGCCCCAGCATTTT CAWTPDRLHQPQHF
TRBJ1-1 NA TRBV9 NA TGTGCCAGCAGCGTAGGGATTACAGGGTCCGCTATTGCTTTCTTT CASSVGITGSAIAFF
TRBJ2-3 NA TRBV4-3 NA TGCGCCAGCAGCCAAGATCACGGCCTCTATAAAGGAGGCACAGATACGCAGTATTTT CASSQDHGLYKGGTDTQYF
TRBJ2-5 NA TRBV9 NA TGTGCCAGCAGCGTAGCGGGGGGCCGCCAAGAGACCCAGTACTTC CASSVAGGRQETQYF
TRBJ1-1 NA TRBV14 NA TGTGCCAGCAGCAGGGGAACGAACACTGAAGCTTTCTTT CASSRGTNTEAFF
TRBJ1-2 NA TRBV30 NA TGTGCCTGGTATGACCAAGTTTCAAACTATGGCTACACCTTC CAWYDQVSNYGYTF
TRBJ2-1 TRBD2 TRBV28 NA TGTGCCAGCAGTTTAGGCTTACTAGCGGGGTCCTACAATGAGCAGTTCTTC CASSLGLLAGSYNEQFF
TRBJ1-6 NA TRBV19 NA TGTGCCAGTAGAGTGTTTTTGTCCTCCTATAATTCACCCCTCCACTTT CASRVFLSSYNSPLHF
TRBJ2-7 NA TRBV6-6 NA TGTGCCAGCAGTTACGAGCGGGTAGGCTACGAGCAGTACTTC CASSYERVGYEQYF
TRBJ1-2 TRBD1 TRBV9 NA TGTGCCAGCAGCGCCGGGACAGGGAATAACTATGGCTACACCTTC CASSAGTGNNYGYTF
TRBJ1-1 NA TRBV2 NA TGTGCCAGCAGTGAAGAAACAGGGTGGACTGAAGCTTTCTTT CASSEETGWTEAFF
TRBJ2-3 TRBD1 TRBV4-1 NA TGCGCCAGCAGCCACGGGACAGGTCGGACAGATACGCAGTATTTT CASSHGTGRTDTQYF
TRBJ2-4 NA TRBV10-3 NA TGTGCCATCAGTGAAAATCTCCCCCCCAAAAACATTCAGTACTTC CAISENLPPKNIQYF
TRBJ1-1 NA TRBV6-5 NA TGTGCCAGCAGTCTGACCCAGAACACTGAAGCTTTCTTT CASSLTQNTEAFF
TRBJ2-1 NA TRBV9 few TGTGCCAGCAGCGTCCTGGCGAGAGGCTCCTACAATGAGCAGTTCTTC CASSVLARGSYNEQFF
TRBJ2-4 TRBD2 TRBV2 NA TGTGCCAGCAGTGGACTAGCGGGCACCGAAAACATTCAGTACTTC CASSGLAGTENIQYF
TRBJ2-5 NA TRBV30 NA TGTGCCTGGACACAGGCCGATCTGGAGACCCAGTACTTC CAWTQADLETQYF
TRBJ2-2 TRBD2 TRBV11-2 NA TGTGCCAGCAGGCGACTAGCGGCGAACACCGGGGAGCTGTTTTTT CASRRLAANTGELFF